The TCR beta chain described here comes from a study of cytomegalovirus exposure and HLA in healthy donors. Notes on the study in general: Later on, analysis showed that most CMV-associated TCR beta chains appeared to be HLA-restricted. Researchers counted around 160 TCR beta chains as cytomegalovirus-associated.

A note on this clone: Its antigen is currently unknown.

The PCR made use of 60 Vbeta and 13 Jbeta primers. Assay: immunoSEQ multiplex PCR; the TCRdb copy retains only in-frame clones and omits some. The sample includes hundreds of thousands of clones, about 88% of them seen just once. Donors were ostensibly healthy at sampling, although undocumented immune exposures were probable. This CDR3 is built from 14 residues. CDR1 and CDR2 (germline): MGHDK, SYGVNS. V was cut by 4 bases and J by 0 bases, with 8 bases left in between. This chain uses TRBV25-1 with TRBJ2-3; TRBD2 is a possible D gene (6 bases). This TCR came from a girl aged 2 to 10 in good health and CMV-seronegative. Sequences were obtained from PBMCs. The CDR3 DNA reads as TGTGCCAGCAGTGCGAGCGGGAGCACAGATACGCAGTATTTT. Translation: CASSASGSTDTQYF.